This entry lists 24 T cell receptor beta chains sequenced from one sample in a study of blood T cell repertoires in COVID-19. Data came from immunoSEQ multiplex PCR; TCRdb stores just in-frame clones and leaves some out. The sample carries some 520,000 clones, roughly 89% recorded once. Sequencing was done on a sample of peripheral blood. Receptors originate from a man between 18 and 29 years old with COVID-19, enrolled during active disease.

The rearrangement uses TRBV5-1 and TRBJ2-3, with 15 bases aligning to TRBD2. Germline V lookup: CDR1 SGHRS, CDR2 YFSETQ. V trimming: 5 bases; J trimming: 0 bases; junction bases outside the gene matches: 7. This CDR3 spans 18 amino acids. The CDR3 here is CASSSGTSGRTSTDTQYF. The CDR3 bases are TGCGCCAGCAGTTCCGGGACTAGCGGGAGGACTAGCACAGATACGCAGTATTTT. The entire variable domain, with the rest obtained from reference TRBV5-1 and TRBJ2-3, is as follows: KAGVTQTPRYLIKTRGQQVTLSCSPISGHRSVSWYQQTPGQGLQFLFEYFSETQRNKGNFPGRFSGRQFSNSRSEMNVSTLELGDSALYLCASSSGTSGRTSTDTQYFGPGTRLTVL.

This sequence joins TRBV7-2 and TRBJ2-5, with TRBD2 identical over 8 bases. V was clipped by 3 bases and J by 4 bases; unmatched bases: 4. Germline CDR1 SGHTA, CDR2 FQGNSA. The CDR3 spans 14 residues. This CDR3 is CASSFGGASETQYF. CDR3 DNA: TGTGCCAGCAGCTTCGGGGGGGCTTCAGAGACCCAGTACTTC. Supplemented by reference TRBV7-2 and TRBJ2-5, the full variable domain reads GAGVSQSPSNKVTEKGKDVELRCDPISGHTALYWYRQSLGQGLEFLIYFQGNSAPDKSGLPSDRFSAERTGGSVSTLTIQRTQQEDSAVYLCASSFGGASETQYFGPGTRLLVL.

CDR3 loop: CASSWGSGGASEQFF. The CDR3 region has the DNA TGCGCCAGCAGCTGGGGTAGCGGGGGGGCATCCGAGCAGTTCTTC. The chain recombines TRBV5-1 with TRBJ2-1; 11 nucleotides align to TRBD2. From germline, CDR1 is SGHRS and CDR2 YFSETQ. The CDR3 loop spans 15 amino acids. The ends lost 3 bases at V and 10 bases at J; junction bases unmatched: 9.

This chain links TRBV9 with TRBJ2-1, with 9 bases identical to TRBD2. The CDR3 covers 16 residues. The junction had 11 bases not matched to a gene; V was cut back by 0 bases and J by 10 bases. Germline values: CDR1 SGDLS, CDR2 YYNGEE. The CDR3 coding sequence is TGTGCCAGCAGCGTAGGCGTATTGGGACTAGCAATAGAGCAGTTCTTC. Amino acid sequence: CASSVGVLGLAIEQFF.

This chain connects TRBV5-6 to TRBJ1-4, with D hard to call. Germline-derived CDR1 and CDR2 are SGHDT and YYEEEE. The V end lost 3 bases, the J end lost 4 bases, and 16 bases lay between the germline ends. The CDR3 length is 16 residues. Here the CDR3 DNA reads TGTGCCAGCAGCTACTCTGAGGGCCGGGTTAATGAAAAACTGTTTTTT. This gives the protein CASSYSEGRVNEKLFF.

With respect to this clone: This sample includes further DNA sequences coding for the same CDR3. The V gene is TRBV7-9, the J gene TRBJ1-4; TRBD1 is a possible D gene (5 bases). CDR1 and CDR2 (germline): SEHNR, FQNEAQ (reference sequence). This CDR3 comprises 14 residues. V was pared by 5 bases and J by 0 bases, with 7 bases between. The DNA for the CDR3 is TGTGCCAGCAGCCCGGGGGCAACTAATGAAAAACTGTTTTTT. Amino acid sequence: CASSPGATNEKLFF.

The gene calls are TRBV4-1 and TRBJ2-7, with 11 bases identical to TRBD2. The V and J ends lost 6 bases and 6 bases, in that order; junction bases with no gene match: 10. This CDR3 contains 15 residues. Looked up from germline, CDR1 is MGHRA and CDR2 is YSYEKL. For the CDR3, the DNA is TGCGCCAGCAGGCCAACTAGCGGGAGTGGATTCGAGCAGTACTTC. Translation: CASRPTSGSGFEQYF.

The chain carries TRBV19 and TRBJ1-4, with D possibly being TRBD1 (5 bases). The germline V gene encodes CDR1 LNHDA and CDR2 SQIVND (reference sequence). Trimming took 5 bases from V and 6 from J, leaving 19 bases between them. The CDR3 length is 16 residues. CDR3 nucleotide sequence: TGTGCCAGTAGTTCCCCCGGGCGGGGGTTGGATGAAAAACTGTTTTTT. It yields the protein CASSSPGRGLDEKLFF.

The chain joins TRBV24-1 to TRBJ2-5; D unresolved. The CDR3 covers 15 residues. V was pared by 1 base and J by 4 bases, with 12 bases between. Germline loops: CDR1 KGHDR, CDR2 SFDVKD. CDR3 DNA: TGTGCCACCAGTGATTTTACCGGGTCCTCAGAGACCCAGTACTTC. It specifies CATSDFTGSSETQYF.

The chain carries TRBV23-1 and TRBJ1-2; maybe TRBD1 (6 bases). TRBV23-1 is noted as an ORF with a role that remains uncertain. V was shortened by 2 bases and J by 0 bases, with 10 bases between the two germline ends. The CDR3 loop spans 15 amino acids. This chain's CDR3 is CASSQHRAANYGYTF. CDR3 DNA sequence: TGCGCCAGCAGTCAACACAGGGCGGCTAACTATGGCTACACCTTC.

The chain links TRBV3-1 (or the pseudogene TRBV3-2) to TRBJ2-7; maybe TRBD2 (5 bases). The CDR3 runs to 13 residues. The V gene's germline CDR1 is LGHDT and CDR2 YNNKEL (reference sequence). Trimming took 4 bases from V and 6 from J, leaving 13 bases between them. CDR3 sequence reads: CASSRSLAPEQYF. The CDR3 region has the DNA TGTGCCAGCAGCCGGTCTCTAGCTCCCGAGCAGTACTTC.

The V gene is TRBV7-9, the J gene TRBJ2-1; TRBD2 matches 11 bases. CDR1 and CDR2 from the germline V gene are SEHNR and FQNEAQ (reference sequence). The CDR3 sequence is 15 residues long. Unmatched junction bases numbered 3, after V lost 1 base and J lost 7 bases. The CDR3, as DNA: TGTGCCAGCAGCTTAGTAGCGGGAGGGCCAAATGAGCAGTTCTTC. This gives the protein CASSLVAGGPNEQFF.

This clone was seen a single time. The chain carries TRBV30 and TRBJ1-5; 8 bases agree with TRBD1. The trim removed 2 bases at V and 7 bases at J, leaving 1 base unmatched. The CDR3 consists of 12 residues. Germline V lookup: CDR1 GTSNPN, CDR2 SVGIG (reference sequence). In DNA form, the CDR3 reads TGTGCCTGGAGTCCAGGGGGCCAGCCCCAGCATTTT. This sequence encodes CAWSPGGQPQHF.

This sequence joins TRBV10-2 and TRBJ1-1; TRBD1 might be the D (5 bases). The CDR3 loop spans 13 amino acids. Germline V gene data show CDR1 as WSHSY and CDR2 as SAAADI. The V end was cut by 3 bases, the J end by 4 bases, with 9 bases between. CDR3 sequence: CASSERGSTEAFF. CDR3 DNA: TGCGCCAGCAGTGAAAGGGGATCCACTGAAGCTTTCTTT.

The sample holds one count of this clone. The CDR3 loop is CASRYSGYYGEQYF. The DNA of the CDR3 is TGTGCCAGCAGATATAGCGGATACTACGGAGAGCAGTACTTC. The genes are TRBV6-6 and TRBJ2-7; D perhaps matches TRBD2 (6 bases). Germline loops: CDR1 MNHNY, CDR2 SVGAGI (reference sequence). V was clipped by 6 bases and J by 7 bases, with 19 bases between them. The CDR3 runs to 14 residues.

A single count supports this clone. The chain recombines TRBV3-1 (or the pseudogene TRBV3-2) with TRBJ1-5; no clear D gene. Trimming removed 2 bases at V and 5 bases at J, with 7 bases between. The germline V gene encodes CDR1 LGHDT and CDR2 YNNKEL (reference sequence). This CDR3 is 13 amino acids long. The CDR3 loop reads CASSQFFDQPQHF. The DNA for the CDR3 is TGTGCCAGCAGCCAATTTTTCGATCAGCCCCAGCATTTT.

The chain uses TRBV5-1 and TRBJ1-1; 9 bases line up with TRBD1. V lost 6 bases and J lost 4; bases outside the gene matches: 4. This CDR3 region has 13 residues. The germline gives CDR1 SGHRS, CDR2 YFSETQ. CDR3 sequence reads: CASTETGGTEAFF. The DNA for the CDR3 is TGCGCCAGCACGGAGACAGGGGGCACTGAAGCTTTCTTT. The full variable domain, its missing parts supplied by reference TRBV5-1 and TRBJ1-1, is KAGVTQTPRYLIKTRGQQVTLSCSPISGHRSVSWYQQTPGQGLQFLFEYFSETQRNKGNFPGRFSGRQFSNSRSEMNVSTLELGDSALYLCASTETGGTEAFFGQGTRLTVV.

V is TRBV29-1 and J is TRBJ2-6; 10 bases agree with TRBD2. The CDR3 has 16 amino acids. Germline CDR1 and CDR2: SQVTM and ANQGSEA. V trimming: 5 bases; J trimming: 0 bases; junction bases outside the gene matches: 4. This CDR3 is CSVLPSGGSGANVLTF. DNA for the CDR3: TGCAGCGTTTTGCCTAGCGGGGGCTCTGGGGCCAACGTCCTGACTTTC.

Details on this clone: The same CDR3 arises from other DNA sequences in this sample as well. This chain connects TRBV2 to TRBJ2-3; 11 bases fit TRBD2. The CDR3 sequence is 16 residues long. CDR1 is SNHLY and CDR2 is FYNNEI in the germline V gene. The trim removed 0 bases at V and 1 base at J, leaving 0 bases unmatched. The chain's CDR3 is CASSEALAGGTDTQYF. The DNA of the CDR3 is TGTGCCAGCAGTGAAGCACTAGCGGGGGGCACAGATACGCAGTATTTT.

The V and J genes are TRBV19 and TRBJ2-7; 10 positions agree with TRBD1. This CDR3 comprises 12 residues. V lost 10 bases and J lost 6; bases outside the gene matches: 6. Germline V gene data show CDR1 as LNHDA and CDR2 as SQIVND (reference sequence). The CDR3 DNA reads as TGTGCCACCAGGGACAGGGGACCCGAGCAGTACTTC. It translates to CATRDRGPEQYF. Complete variable domain (other parts from reference TRBV19 and TRBJ2-7): DGGITQSPKYLFRKEGQNVTLSCEQNLNHDAMYWYRQDPGQGLRLIYYSQIVNDFQKGDIAEGYSVSREKKESFPLTVTSAQKNPTAFYLCATRDRGPEQYFGPGTRLTVT.

Only one count was recorded for this clone. This chain joins TRBV7-2 and TRBJ1-1; D is unclear. The germline V gene encodes CDR1 SGHTA and CDR2 FQGNSA. The length of the CDR3 is 14 residues. Trimming shortened V by 4 bases and J by 3 bases, and 12 bases separated the two germline ends. The CDR3 here is CASSYKAVYTEAFF. The CDR3 DNA follows: TGTGCCAGCAGCTACAAGGCGGTGTACACTGAAGCTTTCTTT.

The rearrangement uses TRBV9 and TRBJ2-1; 13 nucleotides line up with TRBD2. The CDR3 length is 16 residues. V trimming: 1 base; J trimming: 7 bases; junction bases outside the gene matches: 5. Germline V CDR1 and CDR2: SGDLS, YYNGEE. CDR3 nucleotide sequence: TGTGCCAGCAGCGTACACCCGACTAGCGGGGGGAATGAGCAGTTCTTC. It encodes CASSVHPTSGGNEQFF.

V is TRBV5-1 and J is TRBJ2-2; D may be TRBD1 (7 bases). The CDR3 length is 16 residues. V was shortened by 4 bases and J by 3 bases, with 16 bases between the two germline ends. CDR1 is SGHRS, CDR2 YFSETQ, per germline. CDR3 residues: CASSPGGTADTGELFF. The CDR3 coding sequence is TGCGCCAGCAGCCCAGGGGGGACAGCAGACACCGGGGAGCTGTTTTTT. The variable domain in full, completed from reference TRBV5-1 and TRBJ2-2, reads KAGVTQTPRYLIKTRGQQVTLSCSPISGHRSVSWYQQTPGQGLQFLFEYFSETQRNKGNFPGRFSGRQFSNSRSEMNVSTLELGDSALYLCASSPGGTADTGELFFGEGSRLTVL.

The J gene is TRBJ2-7, the V gene TRBV5-4; 9 bases fit TRBD1. Germline values: CDR1 SGHNT, CDR2 YYREEE (reference sequence). The trim removed 3 bases at V and 1 base at J, leaving 5 bases unmatched. The CDR3 is 15 amino acids. The CDR3 region has the DNA TGTGCCAGCAGCTCGGGGACAGGGCGATCCTACGAGCAGTACTTC. Its protein product is CASSSGTGRSYEQYF.